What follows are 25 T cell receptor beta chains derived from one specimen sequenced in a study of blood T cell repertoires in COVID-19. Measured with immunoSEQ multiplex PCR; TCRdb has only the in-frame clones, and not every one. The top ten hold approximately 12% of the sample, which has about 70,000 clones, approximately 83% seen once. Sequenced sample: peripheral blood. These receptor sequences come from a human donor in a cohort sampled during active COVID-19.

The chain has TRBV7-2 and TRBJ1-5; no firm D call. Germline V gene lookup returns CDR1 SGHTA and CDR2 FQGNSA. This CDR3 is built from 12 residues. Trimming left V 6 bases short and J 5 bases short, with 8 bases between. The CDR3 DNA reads TGTGCCAGCAGTTCACATTATCAGCCCCAGCATTTT. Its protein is CASSSHYQPQHF.

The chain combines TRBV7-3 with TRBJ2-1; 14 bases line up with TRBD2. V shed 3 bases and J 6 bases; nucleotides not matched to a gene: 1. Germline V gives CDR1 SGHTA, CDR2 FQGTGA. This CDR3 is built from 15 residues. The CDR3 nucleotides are TGTGCCAGCAGCTTTGGACTAGCGGGGGGCAATGAGCAGTTCTTC. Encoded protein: CASSFGLAGGNEQFF.

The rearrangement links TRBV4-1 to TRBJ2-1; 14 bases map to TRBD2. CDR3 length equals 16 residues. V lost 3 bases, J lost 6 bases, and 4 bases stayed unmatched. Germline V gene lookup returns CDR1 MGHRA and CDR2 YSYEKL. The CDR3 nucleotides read TGCGCCAGCAGCCACCCCGGACTAGCGGGGGGCAATGAGCAGTTCTTC. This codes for CASSHPGLAGGNEQFF.

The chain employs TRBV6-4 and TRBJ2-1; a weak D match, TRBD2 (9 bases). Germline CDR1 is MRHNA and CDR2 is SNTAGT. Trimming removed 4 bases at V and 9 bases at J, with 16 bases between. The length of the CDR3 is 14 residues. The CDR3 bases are TGTGCCAGCAGTGTGAGCGGGGGGACAGGTGAGCAGTTCTTC. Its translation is CASSVSGGTGEQFF.

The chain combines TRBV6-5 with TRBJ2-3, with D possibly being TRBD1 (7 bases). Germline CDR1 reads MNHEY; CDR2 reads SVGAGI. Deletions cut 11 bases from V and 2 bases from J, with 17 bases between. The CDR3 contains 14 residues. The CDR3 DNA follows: TGTGCCGCAGGGGGGCGTTTAATCACAGATACGCAGTATTTT. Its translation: CAAGGRLITDTQYF.

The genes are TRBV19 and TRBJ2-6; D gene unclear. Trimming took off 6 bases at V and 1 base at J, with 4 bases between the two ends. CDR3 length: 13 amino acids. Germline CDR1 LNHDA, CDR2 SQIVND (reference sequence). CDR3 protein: CASSQSGANVLTF. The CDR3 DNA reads TGTGCCAGTAGCCAATCTGGGGCCAACGTCCTGACTTTC.

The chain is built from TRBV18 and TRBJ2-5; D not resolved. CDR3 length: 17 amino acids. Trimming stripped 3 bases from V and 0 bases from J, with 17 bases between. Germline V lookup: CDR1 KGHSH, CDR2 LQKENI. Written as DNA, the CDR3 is TGTGCCAGCTCACCTCCCGGCGCGGTGCCCCACCAAGAGACCCAGTACTTC. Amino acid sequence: CASSPPGAVPHQETQYF.

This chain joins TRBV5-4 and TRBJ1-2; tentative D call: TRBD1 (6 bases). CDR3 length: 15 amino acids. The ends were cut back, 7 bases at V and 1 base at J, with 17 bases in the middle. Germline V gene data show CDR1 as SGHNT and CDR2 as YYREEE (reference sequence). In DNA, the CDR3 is TGTGCCAGCTCGCTCCAGGGGCGGATTAACTATGGCTACACCTTC. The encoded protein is CASSLQGRINYGYTF.

Here the CDR3 DNA reads TGTGCCTGGAGTGTTTCTTGGGACAGGGGAAGAAATGAGCAGTTCTTC. Encoded protein: CAWSVSWDRGRNEQFF. This sequence joins TRBV30 and TRBJ2-1, with 10 bases fitting TRBD1. This CDR3 is built from 16 residues. V was clipped by 0 bases and J by 7 bases; unmatched bases: 9. Germline CDR1 and CDR2: GTSNPN and SVGIG (reference sequence). Supplemented by reference TRBV30 and TRBJ2-1, the full variable domain reads SQTIHQWPATLVQPVGSPLSLECTVEGTSNPNLYWYRQAAGRGLQLLFYSVGIGQISSEVPQNLSASRPQDRQFILSSKKLLLSDSGFYLCAWSVSWDRGRNEQFFGPGTRLTVL.

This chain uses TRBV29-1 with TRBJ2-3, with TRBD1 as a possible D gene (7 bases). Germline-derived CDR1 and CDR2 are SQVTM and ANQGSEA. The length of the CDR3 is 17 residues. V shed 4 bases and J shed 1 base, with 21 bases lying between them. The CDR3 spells CSVVPFQGGSGTDTQYF. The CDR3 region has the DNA TGCAGCGTTGTCCCCTTCCAGGGGGGCTCGGGCACAGATACGCAGTATTTT.

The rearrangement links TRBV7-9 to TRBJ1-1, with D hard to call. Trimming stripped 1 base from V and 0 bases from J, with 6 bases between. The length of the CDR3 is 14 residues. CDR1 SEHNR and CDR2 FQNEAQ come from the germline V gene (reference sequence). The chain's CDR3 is CASSLDGMNTEAFF. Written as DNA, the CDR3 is TGTGCCAGCAGCTTAGACGGTATGAACACTGAAGCTTTCTTT.

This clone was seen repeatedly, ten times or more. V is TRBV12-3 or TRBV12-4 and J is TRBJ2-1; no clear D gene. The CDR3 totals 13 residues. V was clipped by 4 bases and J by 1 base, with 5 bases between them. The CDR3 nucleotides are TGTGCCAGCAGTTCCACATCCTACAATGAGCAGTTCTTC. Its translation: CASSSTSYNEQFF.

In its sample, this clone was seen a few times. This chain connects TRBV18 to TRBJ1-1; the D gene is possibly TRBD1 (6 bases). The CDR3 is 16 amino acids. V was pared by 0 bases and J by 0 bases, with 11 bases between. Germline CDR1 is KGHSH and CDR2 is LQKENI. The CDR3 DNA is TGTGCCAGCTCACCACCGGCGGGGGGGCTGAACACTGAAGCTTTCTTT. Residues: CASSPPAGGLNTEAFF.

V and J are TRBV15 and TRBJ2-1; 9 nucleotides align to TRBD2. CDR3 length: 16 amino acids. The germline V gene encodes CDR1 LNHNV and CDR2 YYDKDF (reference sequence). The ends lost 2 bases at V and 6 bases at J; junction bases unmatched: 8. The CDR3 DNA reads TGTGCCACCAGCAGACAGACGGGACTAGCCGGCAATGAGCAGTTCTTC. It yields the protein CATSRQTGLAGNEQFF. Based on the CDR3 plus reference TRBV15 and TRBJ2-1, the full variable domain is DAMVIQNPRYQVTQFGKPVTLSCSQTLNHNVMYWYQQKSSQAPKLLFHYYDKDFNNEADTPDNFQSRRPNTSFCFLDIRSPGLGDTAMYLCATSRQTGLAGNEQFFGPGTRLTVL.

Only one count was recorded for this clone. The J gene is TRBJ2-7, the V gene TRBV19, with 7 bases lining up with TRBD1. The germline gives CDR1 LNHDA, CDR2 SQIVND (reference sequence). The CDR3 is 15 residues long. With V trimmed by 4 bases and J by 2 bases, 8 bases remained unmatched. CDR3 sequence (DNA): TGTGCCAGTAGTACCATACAGGGGATCCCCTACGAGCAGTACTTC. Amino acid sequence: CASSTIQGIPYEQYF.

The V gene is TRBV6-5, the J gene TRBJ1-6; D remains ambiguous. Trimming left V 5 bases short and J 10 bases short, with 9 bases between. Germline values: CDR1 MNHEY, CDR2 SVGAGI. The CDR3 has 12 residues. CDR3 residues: CASSTGESPLHF. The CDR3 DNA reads TGTGCCAGCAGTACCGGAGAGTCACCCCTCCACTTT.

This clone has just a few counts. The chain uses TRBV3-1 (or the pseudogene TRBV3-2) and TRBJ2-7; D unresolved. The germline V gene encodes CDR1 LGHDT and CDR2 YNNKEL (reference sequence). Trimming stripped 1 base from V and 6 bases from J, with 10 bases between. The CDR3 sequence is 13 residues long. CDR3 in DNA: TGTGCCAGCAGCCAAGTTACTACCAGCGAGCAGTACTTC. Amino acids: CASSQVTTSEQYF.

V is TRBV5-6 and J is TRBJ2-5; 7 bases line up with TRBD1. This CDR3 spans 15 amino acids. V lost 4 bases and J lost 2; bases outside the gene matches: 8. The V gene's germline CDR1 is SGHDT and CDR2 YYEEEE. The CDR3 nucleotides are TGTGCCAGCAGCCCCGAGGGGACAGTACAAGAGACCCAGTACTTC. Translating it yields CASSPEGTVQETQYF.

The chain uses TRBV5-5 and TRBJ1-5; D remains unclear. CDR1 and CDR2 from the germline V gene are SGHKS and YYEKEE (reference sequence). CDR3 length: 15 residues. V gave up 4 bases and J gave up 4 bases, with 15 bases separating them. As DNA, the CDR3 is TGTGCCAGCAGCCCGATCGGGTCAGAGAATCAGCCCCAGCATTTT. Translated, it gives CASSPIGSENQPQHF.

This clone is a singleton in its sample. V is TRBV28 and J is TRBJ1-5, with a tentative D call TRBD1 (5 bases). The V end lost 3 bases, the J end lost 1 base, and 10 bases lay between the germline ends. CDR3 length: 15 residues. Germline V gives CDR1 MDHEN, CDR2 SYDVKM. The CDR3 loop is CASSFRQGSNQPQHF. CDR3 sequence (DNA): TGTGCCAGCAGTTTTAGGCAGGGAAGCAATCAGCCCCAGCATTTT.

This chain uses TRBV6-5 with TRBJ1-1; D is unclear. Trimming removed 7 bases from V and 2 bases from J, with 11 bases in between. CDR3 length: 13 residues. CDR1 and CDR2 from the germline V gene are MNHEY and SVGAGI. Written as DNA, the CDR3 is TGTGCCAGCAACCTACCCCCAAACACTGAAGCTTTCTTT. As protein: CASNLPPNTEAFF.

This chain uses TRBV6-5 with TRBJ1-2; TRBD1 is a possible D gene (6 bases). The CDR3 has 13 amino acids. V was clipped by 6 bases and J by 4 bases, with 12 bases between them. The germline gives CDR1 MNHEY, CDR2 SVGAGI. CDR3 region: CASRSTGGYGYTF. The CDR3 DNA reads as TGTGCCAGCAGATCGACAGGAGGCTATGGCTACACCTTC.

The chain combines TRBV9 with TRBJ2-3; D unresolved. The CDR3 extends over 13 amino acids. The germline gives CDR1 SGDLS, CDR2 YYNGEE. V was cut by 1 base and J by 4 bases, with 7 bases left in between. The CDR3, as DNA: TGTGCCAGCAGCGTAAGTAGTGCAGATACGCAGTATTTT. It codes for CASSVSSADTQYF.

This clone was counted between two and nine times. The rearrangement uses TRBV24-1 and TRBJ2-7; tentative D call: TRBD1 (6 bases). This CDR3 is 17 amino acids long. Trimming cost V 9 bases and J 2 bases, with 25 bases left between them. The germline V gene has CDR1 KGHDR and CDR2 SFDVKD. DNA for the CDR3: TGTGCCACCGGGTCATCTGTTGCTTGGACAGCACCCTACGAGCAGTACTTC. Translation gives CATGSSVAWTAPYEQYF.

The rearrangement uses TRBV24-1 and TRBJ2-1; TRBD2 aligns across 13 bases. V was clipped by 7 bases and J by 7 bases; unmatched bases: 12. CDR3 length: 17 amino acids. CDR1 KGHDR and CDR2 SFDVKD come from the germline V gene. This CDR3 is CATSPTSGGPPPNEQFF. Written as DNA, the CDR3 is TGTGCCACCAGCCCGACTAGCGGGGGGCCCCCCCCAAATGAGCAGTTCTTC.